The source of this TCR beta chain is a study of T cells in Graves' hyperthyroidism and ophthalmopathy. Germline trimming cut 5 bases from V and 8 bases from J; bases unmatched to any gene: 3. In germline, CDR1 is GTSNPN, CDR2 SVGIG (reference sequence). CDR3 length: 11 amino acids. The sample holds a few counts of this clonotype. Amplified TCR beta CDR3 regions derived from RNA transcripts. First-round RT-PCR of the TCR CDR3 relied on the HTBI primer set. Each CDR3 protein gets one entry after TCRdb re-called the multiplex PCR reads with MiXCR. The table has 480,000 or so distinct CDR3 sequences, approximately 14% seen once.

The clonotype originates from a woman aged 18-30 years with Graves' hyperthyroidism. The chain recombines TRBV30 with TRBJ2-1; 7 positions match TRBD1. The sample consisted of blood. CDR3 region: CAWGTEHEQFF. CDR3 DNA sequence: TGTGCCTGGGGGACAGAGCATGAGCAGTTCTTC.